This TCR beta chain was profiled in a study of cytomegalovirus exposure and HLA in healthy donors. V shed 3 bases and J 4 bases; nucleotides not matched to a gene: 5. Germline V gene lookup returns CDR1 SGHRS and CDR2 YFSETQ. The CDR3 length is 14 residues. TCRdb's table, derived via immunoSEQ multiplex PCR, lists solely in-frame clones and lacks some. The table has 150,000 to 170,000 clones, 85% to 90% seen once. The sequenced sample was PBMCs. The TCR comes from a human donor in good health. The chain has TRBV5-1 and TRBJ2-3; 7 bases line up with TRBD2. This chain's CDR3 is CASSWGGMSDTQYF. DNA for the CDR3: TGCGCCAGCAGCTGGGGGGGGATGTCAGATACGCAGTATTTT.